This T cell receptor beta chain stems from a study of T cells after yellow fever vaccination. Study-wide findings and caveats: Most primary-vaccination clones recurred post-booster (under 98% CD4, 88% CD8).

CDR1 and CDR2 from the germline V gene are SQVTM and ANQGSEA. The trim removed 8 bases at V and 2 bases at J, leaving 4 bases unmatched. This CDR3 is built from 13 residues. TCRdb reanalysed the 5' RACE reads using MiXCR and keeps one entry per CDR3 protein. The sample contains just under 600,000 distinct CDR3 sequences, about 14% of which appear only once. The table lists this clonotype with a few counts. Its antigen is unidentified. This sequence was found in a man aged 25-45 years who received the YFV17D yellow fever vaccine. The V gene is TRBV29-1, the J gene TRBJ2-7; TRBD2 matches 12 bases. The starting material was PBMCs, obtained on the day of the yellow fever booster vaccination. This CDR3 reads CSIGLAGTYEQYF. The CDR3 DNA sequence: TGCAGCATCGGACTAGCGGGAACCTACGAGCAGTACTTC.